This T cell receptor (beta chain) stems from a study of shared clonotypes between healthy human individuals. CDR3 length: 14 residues. The germline V gene has CDR1 SEHNR and CDR2 FQNEAQ (reference sequence). Trimming at V came to 5 bases and at J to 10 bases, leaving 10 bases not matched to a gene. Produced via immunoSEQ multiplex PCR; TCRdb's table is partial and in-frame only. The table has about 650,000 clones, around 95% seen once. Naive CD8 isolation took CD45RO-negative cells positively selected for CCR7 and excluded terminally differentiated effector memory CD45RA+ cells. The V call is TRBV7-9, the J call TRBJ2-1; the match to TRBD2 covers 8 bases. The source material was naive CD8+ T cells sorted from blood. The sequence was collected from a woman aged 25 to 39 in good health. The chain's CDR3 is CASSRIGGRYEQFF. Written as DNA, the CDR3 is TGTGCCAGCAGCCGTATTGGCGGGAGGTACGAGCAGTTCTTC.